The source of this T cell receptor (beta chain) is a study of CD8 T cells in ankylosing spondylitis. TCRdb analysed the 5' RACE reads with MiXCR anew, one entry per CDR3 protein. The table has 150,000 to 200,000 distinct CDR3 sequences, around 19% seen once; the top ten hold approximately 7.6%. Study-wide results and limits: A TCR beta motif of 7 to 9 highly homologous variants seemed to mark ankylosing spondylitis blood.

On this clonotype itself: The target antigen is unknown. Its ends do not fully match the called genes, so a read error is possible.

This CDR3 has 13 residues. V usage is TRBV12-3 or TRBV12-4 and J usage is TRBJ2-7; D not certain. The receptor's source is a male donor with ankylosing spondylitis or in good health (not recorded which). Material for sequencing was blood, either unsorted or a sorted T cell fraction (not recorded which). The CDR3 loop reads CANSLDGAYEQYF. The CDR3 DNA reads as TGTGCCAACAGTTTAGACGGAGCCTACGAGCAGTACTTC.